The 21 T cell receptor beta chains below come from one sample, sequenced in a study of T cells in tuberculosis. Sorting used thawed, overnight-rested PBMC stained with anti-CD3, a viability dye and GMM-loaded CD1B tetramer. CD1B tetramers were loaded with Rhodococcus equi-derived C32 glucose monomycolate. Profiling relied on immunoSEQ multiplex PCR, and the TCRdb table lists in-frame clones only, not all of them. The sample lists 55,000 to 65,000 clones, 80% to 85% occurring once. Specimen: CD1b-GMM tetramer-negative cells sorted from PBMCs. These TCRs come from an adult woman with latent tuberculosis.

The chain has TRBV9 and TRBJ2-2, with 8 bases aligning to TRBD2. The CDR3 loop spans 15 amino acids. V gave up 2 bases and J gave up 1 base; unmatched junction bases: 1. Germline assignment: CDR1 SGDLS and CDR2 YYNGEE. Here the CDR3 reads CASSVLAGNTGELFF. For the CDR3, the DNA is TGTGCCAGCAGCGTGCTAGCGGGGAACACCGGGGAGCTGTTTTTT.

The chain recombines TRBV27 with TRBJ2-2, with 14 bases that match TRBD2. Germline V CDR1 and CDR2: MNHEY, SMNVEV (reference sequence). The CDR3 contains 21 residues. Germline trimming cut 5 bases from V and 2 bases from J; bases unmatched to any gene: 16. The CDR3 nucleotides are TGTGCCAGCAGTCCCCGGACTAGCGGGGGGCCACGGGGTCCAAACACCGGGGAGCTGTTTTTT. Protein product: CASSPRTSGGPRGPNTGELFF.

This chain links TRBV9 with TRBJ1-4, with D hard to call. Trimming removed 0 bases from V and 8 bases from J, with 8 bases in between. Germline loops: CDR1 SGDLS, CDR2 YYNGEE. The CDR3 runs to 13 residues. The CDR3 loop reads CASSVVPGEKLFF. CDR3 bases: TGTGCCAGCAGCGTAGTCCCAGGAGAAAAACTGTTTTTT.

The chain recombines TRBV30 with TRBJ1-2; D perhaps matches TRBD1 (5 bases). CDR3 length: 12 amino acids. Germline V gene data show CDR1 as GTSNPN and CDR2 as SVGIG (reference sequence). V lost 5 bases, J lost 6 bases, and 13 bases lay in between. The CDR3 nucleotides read TGTGCCTGGGCCAGGGATAATCATGGCTACACCTTC. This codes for CAWARDNHGYTF.

The CDR3 here is CASSWGLKGSYEQYF. Here the CDR3 DNA reads TGTGCCAGCAGTTGGGGCTTGAAGGGTTCCTACGAGCAGTACTTC. The chain employs TRBV28 and TRBJ2-7, with D tentatively TRBD1 (5 bases). This CDR3 spans 15 amino acids. Trimming took 4 bases from V and 1 from J, leaving 14 bases between them. Germline values: CDR1 MDHEN, CDR2 SYDVKM.

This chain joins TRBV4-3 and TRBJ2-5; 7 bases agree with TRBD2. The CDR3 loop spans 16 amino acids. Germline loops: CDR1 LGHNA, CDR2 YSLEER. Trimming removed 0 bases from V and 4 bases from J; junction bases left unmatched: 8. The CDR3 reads CASSQDRGGGGETQYF. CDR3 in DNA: TGCGCCAGCAGCCAAGATAGGGGCGGGGGAGGAGAGACCCAGTACTTC.

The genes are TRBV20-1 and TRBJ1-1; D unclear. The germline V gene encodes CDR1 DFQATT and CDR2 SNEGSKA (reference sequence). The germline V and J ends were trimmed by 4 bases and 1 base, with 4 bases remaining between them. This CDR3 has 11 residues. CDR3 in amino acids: CSANGNTEAFF. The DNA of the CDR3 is TGCAGTGCTAACGGGAACACTGAAGCTTTCTTT.

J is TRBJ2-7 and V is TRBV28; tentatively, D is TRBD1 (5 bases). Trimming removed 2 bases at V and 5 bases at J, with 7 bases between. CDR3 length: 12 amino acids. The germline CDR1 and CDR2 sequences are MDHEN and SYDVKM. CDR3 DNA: TGTGCCAGCAGTTTACAGGGTAACGAGCAGTACTTC. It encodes CASSLQGNEQYF.

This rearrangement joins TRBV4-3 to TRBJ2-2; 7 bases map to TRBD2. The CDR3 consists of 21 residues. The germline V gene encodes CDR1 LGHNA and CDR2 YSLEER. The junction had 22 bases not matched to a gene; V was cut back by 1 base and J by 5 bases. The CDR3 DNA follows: TGCGCCAGCAGCCAAGCCCCCAGGACGAATAAAGAGACTAGCTTTACCGGGGAGCTGTTTTTT. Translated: CASSQAPRTNKETSFTGELFF.

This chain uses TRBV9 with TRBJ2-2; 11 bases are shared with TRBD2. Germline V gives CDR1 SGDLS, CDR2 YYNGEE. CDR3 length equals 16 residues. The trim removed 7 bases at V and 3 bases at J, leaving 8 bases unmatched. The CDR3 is CASGGGGLADTGELFF. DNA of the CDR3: TGTGCCAGCGGCGGGGGGGGACTAGCGGACACCGGGGAGCTGTTTTTT.

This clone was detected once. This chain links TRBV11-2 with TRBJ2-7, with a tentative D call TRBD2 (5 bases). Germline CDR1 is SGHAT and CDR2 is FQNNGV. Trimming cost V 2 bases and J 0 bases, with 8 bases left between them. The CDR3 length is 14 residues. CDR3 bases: TGTGCCAGCAGCTTACAAACTAGCTCCTACGAGCAGTACTTC. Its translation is CASSLQTSSYEQYF.

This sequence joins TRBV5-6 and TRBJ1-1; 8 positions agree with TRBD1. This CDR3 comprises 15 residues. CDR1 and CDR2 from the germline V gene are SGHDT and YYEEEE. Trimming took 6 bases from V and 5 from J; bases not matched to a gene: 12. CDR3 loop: CASISRQGAATEAFF. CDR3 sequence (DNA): TGTGCCAGCATCTCCCGGCAGGGGGCTGCAACTGAAGCTTTCTTT.

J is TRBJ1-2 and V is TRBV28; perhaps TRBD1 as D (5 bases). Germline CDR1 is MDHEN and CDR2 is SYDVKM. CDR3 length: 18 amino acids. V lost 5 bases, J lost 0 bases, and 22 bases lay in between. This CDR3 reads CASSPLPRGGGTNYGYTF. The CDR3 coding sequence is TGTGCCAGCAGTCCTCTACCGCGGGGTGGGGGGACTAACTATGGCTACACCTTC.

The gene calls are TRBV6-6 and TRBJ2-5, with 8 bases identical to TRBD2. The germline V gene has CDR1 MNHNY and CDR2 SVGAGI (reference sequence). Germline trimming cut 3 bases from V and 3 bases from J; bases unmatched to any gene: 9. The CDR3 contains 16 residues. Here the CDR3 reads CASSYRGGATEETQYF. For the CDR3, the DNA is TGTGCCAGCAGTTATCGGGGGGGGGCGACAGAAGAGACCCAGTACTTC.

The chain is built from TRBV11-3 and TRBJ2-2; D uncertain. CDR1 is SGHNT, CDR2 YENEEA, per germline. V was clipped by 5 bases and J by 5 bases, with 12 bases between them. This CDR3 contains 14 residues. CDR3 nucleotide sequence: TGTGCCAGCAGCCCACGAGAAGAGACCGGGGAGCTGTTTTTT. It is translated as CASSPREETGELFF.

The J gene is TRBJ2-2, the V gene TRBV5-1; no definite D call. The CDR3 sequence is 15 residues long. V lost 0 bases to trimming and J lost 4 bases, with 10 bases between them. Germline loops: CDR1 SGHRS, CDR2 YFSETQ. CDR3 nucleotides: TGCGCCAGCAGCTTGGCAGAGGTTAGCACCGGGGAGCTGTTTTTT. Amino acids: CASSLAEVSTGELFF.

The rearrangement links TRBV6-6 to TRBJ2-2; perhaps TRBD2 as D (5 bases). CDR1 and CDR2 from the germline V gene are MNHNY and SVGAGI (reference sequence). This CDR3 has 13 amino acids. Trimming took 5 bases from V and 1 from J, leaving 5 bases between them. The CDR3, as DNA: TGTGCCAGCAGTCGGGGGAACACCGGGGAGCTGTTTTTT. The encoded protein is CASSRGNTGELFF.

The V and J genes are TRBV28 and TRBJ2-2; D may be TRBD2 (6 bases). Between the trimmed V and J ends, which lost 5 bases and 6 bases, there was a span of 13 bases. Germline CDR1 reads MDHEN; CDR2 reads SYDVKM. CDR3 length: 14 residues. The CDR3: CASSRLGGAGELFF. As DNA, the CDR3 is TGTGCCAGCAGTCGCCTCGGGGGAGCCGGGGAGCTGTTTTTT.

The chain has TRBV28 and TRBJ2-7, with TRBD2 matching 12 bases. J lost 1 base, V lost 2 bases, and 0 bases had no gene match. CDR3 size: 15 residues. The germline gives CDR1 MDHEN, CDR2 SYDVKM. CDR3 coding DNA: TGTGCCAGCAGTTTACTAGCGGGAGGGTCCTACGAGCAGTACTTC. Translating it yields CASSLLAGGSYEQYF.

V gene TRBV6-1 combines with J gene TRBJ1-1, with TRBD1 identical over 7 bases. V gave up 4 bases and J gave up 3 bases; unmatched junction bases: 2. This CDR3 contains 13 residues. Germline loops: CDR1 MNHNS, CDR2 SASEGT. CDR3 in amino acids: CASSADRDTEAFF. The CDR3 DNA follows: TGTGCCAGCAGTGCCGACAGGGACACTGAAGCTTTCTTT.

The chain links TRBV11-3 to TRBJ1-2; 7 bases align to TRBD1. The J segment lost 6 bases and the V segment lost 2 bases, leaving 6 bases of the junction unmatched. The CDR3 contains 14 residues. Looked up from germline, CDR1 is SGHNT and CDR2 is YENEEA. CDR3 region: CASSLTRQGDGYTF. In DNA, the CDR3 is TGTGCCAGCAGCTTAACTAGACAGGGAGATGGCTACACCTTC.